This T cell receptor beta chain is from a study of cytomegalovirus exposure and HLA in healthy donors. Looking at the study overall: For the 300 to 450 genotyped donors, roughly 81% fell within the Caucasian-associated ancestry cluster.

Donors in the study were healthy people who gave bone marrow. Remarks on this clone: Its antigen is currently unknown.

The V gene's germline CDR1 is LNHDA and CDR2 SQIVND (reference sequence). This CDR3 has 14 residues. Primers: 60 Vbeta forward and 13 Jbeta reverse. TCRdb keeps only in-frame clones here, not all; method: immunoSEQ multiplex PCR. Of tens of thousands of clones in the sample, approximately 83% are singletons; the top ten hold roughly 3.8%. Study-wide points: Excluded: some indistinguishable V segments such as TRBV6-2 and TRBV6-3.

Sequenced input: PBMCs. The receptor's source is a man aged 50 to 59 in good health and CMV-seronegative. The rearrangement uses TRBV19 and TRBJ2-5; TRBD1 agrees at 9 bases. The J call is doubtful: the DNA matches TRBJ2-7 better. CDR3 loop: CASRHGTGPYEQYF. The CDR3 DNA reads TGTGCCAGTAGGCACGGGACAGGGCCCTACGAGCAGTACTTC.